This T cell receptor (beta chain) was recorded in a study of blood T cell repertoires in COVID-19. This CDR3 is 15 amino acids long. Germline V gene lookup returns CDR1 MNHEY and CDR2 SMNVEV (reference sequence). Trimming pared 3 bases from V and 4 bases from J, leaving 12 bases between. Data came from immunoSEQ multiplex PCR; TCRdb stores just in-frame clones and leaves some out. The repertoire includes over 75,000 clones, around 84% of them detected once, and approximately 20% sits in the top ten. The clonotype was recovered from a woman aged 50 to 60 with acute or convalescent COVID-19. Sequencing used peripheral blood. This chain links TRBV27 with TRBJ1-4; D is uncertain. CDR3: CASSFGGGGNEKLFF. CDR3 nucleotides: TGTGCCAGCAGTTTTGGAGGTGGAGGTAATGAAAAACTGTTTTTT. Together with reference TRBV27 and TRBJ1-4, the CDR3 gives the full variable domain: EAQVTQNPRYLITVTGKKLTVTCSQNMNHEYMSWYRQDPGLGLRQIYYSMNVEVTDKGDVPEGYKVSRKEKRNFPLILESPSPNQTSLYFCASSFGGGGNEKLFFGSGTQLSVL.